What follows are 23 T cell receptor beta chains derived from one specimen sequenced in a study of identical twins. TCRdb called the 5' RACE reads again in MiXCR, with one record for every CDR3 protein. This table has 200,000 to 300,000 distinct CDR3 sequences, 7% to 8.5% appearing once. This same sample was also taken into another study, of yellow fever vaccine responses in identical twins.

The sequenced sample consisted of CD8+ T cells sorted from blood. The receptors shown here come from a woman in her late teens or twenties in good health.

A few counts support this clonotype. V gene TRBV21-1 combines with J gene TRBJ1-4. TRBV21-1 counts as a pseudogene. CDR3 length: 16 residues. In DNA, the CDR3 is TGTGCCAGCAGCAAAGAGGGCTTCCTCTTTAATGAAAAACTGTTTTTT. Translation: CASSKEGFLFNEKLFF.

This clonotype was seen only a few times. J is TRBJ2-7 and V is TRBV4-1; D tentatively fits TRBD1 or TRBD2 (5 bases each). The CDR3 consists of 16 residues. The germline V gene encodes CDR1 MGHRA and CDR2 YSYEKL. Trimming took 1 base from V and 2 from J, leaving 15 bases between them. The CDR3 sequence: CASSQGTGTLTYEQYF. The DNA of the CDR3 is TGCGCCAGCAGCCAAGGGACCGGGACCCTTACCTACGAGCAGTACTTC.

This clonotype occurred many times. This rearrangement joins TRBV29-1 to TRBJ2-7; maybe TRBD2 (5 bases). The length of the CDR3 is 13 residues. Between the trimmed V and J ends, which lost 4 bases and 0 bases, there was a span of 10 bases. Germline CDR1 SQVTM, CDR2 ANQGSEA. The CDR3 is CSVADGLSYEQYF. The CDR3 DNA is TGCAGCGTTGCCGACGGACTCTCCTACGAGCAGTACTTC.

This clonotype was counted at least ten times. The rearrangement links TRBV20-1 to TRBJ2-7, with TRBD2 as a possible D gene (5 bases). Germline V gives CDR1 DFQATT, CDR2 SNEGSKA (reference sequence). The CDR3 contains 15 residues. V shed 3 bases and J shed 3 bases, with 18 bases lying between them. The CDR3 DNA reads as TGCAGTGCTAGGGGCCTAGCAGAGGGTCTCTACGAGCAGTACTTC. Encoded protein: CSARGLAEGLYEQYF.

This clonotype appeared a few times. The V and J genes are TRBV5-6 and TRBJ2-7; D is ambiguous. Germline assignment: CDR1 SGHDT and CDR2 YYEEEE. Trimming pared 0 bases from V and 3 bases from J, leaving 10 bases between. The CDR3 is made up of 14 amino acids. This CDR3 is CASSLEGIGYEQYF. Written as DNA, the CDR3 is TGTGCCAGCAGCTTGGAGGGAATCGGCTACGAGCAGTACTTC.

In its sample, this clonotype was seen many times. V gene TRBV12-3 or TRBV12-4 combines with J gene TRBJ2-2, with 8 bases that match TRBD2. Trimming cost V 5 bases and J 1 base; bases outside gene matches: 3. There are 15 residues in the CDR3. The CDR3, as DNA: TGTGCCAGCAGTGCGCTAGCGGGGAACACCGGGGAGCTGTTTTTT. This sequence encodes CASSALAGNTGELFF.

This clonotype was seen more than once but under ten times. This chain links TRBV29-1 with TRBJ1-1, with 9 bases aligning to TRBD1. The CDR3 is 13 residues long. Germline V gene data show CDR1 as SQVTM and CDR2 as ANQGSEA. The V segment lost 4 bases and the J segment 3 bases; nucleotides outside the gene matches: 3. The DNA for the CDR3 is TGCAGCGTTGGGACAGGGGCCGACACTGAAGCTTTCTTT. It translates to CSVGTGADTEAFF.

This clonotype was recorded many times. The V gene is TRBV5-1, the J gene TRBJ1-1; unclear D gene. Germline lookup yields CDR1 SGHRS and CDR2 YFSETQ. CDR3 length equals 13 residues. V was pared by 7 bases and J by 5 bases, with 15 bases between. The CDR3 DNA sequence: TGCGCCAGCGTAGAGGGAGGAGGAACTGAAGCTTTCTTT. It translates to CASVEGGGTEAFF.

This clonotype was seen at least ten times. This chain connects TRBV20-1 to TRBJ1-2; a possible D gene is TRBD1 (5 bases). The V end was cut by 0 bases, the J end by 8 bases, with 10 bases between. This CDR3 contains 12 residues. The V gene's germline CDR1 is DFQATT and CDR2 SNEGSKA (reference sequence). The CDR3, as DNA: TGCAGTGCTAGAGAATGGAGGGACGGCTACACCTTC. Protein product: CSAREWRDGYTF.

This clonotype showed up many times. CDR3 nucleotides: TGTGCCAGCAGTCCACCGGGACAGGGGGAAGCTTTCTTT. Protein: CASSPPGQGEAFF. This chain joins TRBV12-3 or TRBV12-4 and TRBJ1-1, with 10 bases fitting TRBD1. Unmatched junction bases numbered 5, after V lost 5 bases and J lost 8 bases. The length of the CDR3 is 13 residues.

There are many counts of this clonotype. This chain uses TRBV4-1 with TRBJ2-1; the D is unclear. In germline, CDR1 is MGHRA, CDR2 YSYEKL. The CDR3 consists of 13 residues. The V and J ends lost 1 base and 6 bases respectively, with 7 bases between them. The CDR3 nucleotides read TGCGCCAGCAGCCAAGCGCGGAGCAATGAGCAGTTCTTC. It specifies CASSQARSNEQFF.

The sample holds a few counts of this clonotype. The chain joins TRBV6-1 to TRBJ1-1; no reliable D call. The V gene lost 5 bases and the J gene lost 0 bases, with 10 bases spanning the gap. The CDR3 sequence is 14 residues long. Germline values: CDR1 MNHNS, CDR2 SASEGT. CDR3 sequence reads: CASSTTVMNTEAFF. The CDR3 DNA is TGTGCCAGCAGTACCACTGTCATGAACACTGAAGCTTTCTTT.

In the case of this clonotype: With a much larger clone just one base away, this may be a read error. The chain carries TRBV6-1 and TRBJ1-3; D is perhaps TRBD1 (6 bases). Germline loops: CDR1 MNHNS, CDR2 SASEGT. This CDR3 region has 14 residues. The CDR3 region has the DNA TGTGCCGGCAGAAGCACAGGGACGGGAAACACCATATATTTT. Amino acids: CAGRSTGTGNTIYF.

This clonotype was observed many times. This sequence joins TRBV12-3 or TRBV12-4 and TRBJ1-5; D is unclear. The CDR3 length is 14 residues. V was shortened by 6 bases and J by 0 bases, with 9 bases between the two germline ends. The CDR3 bases are TGTGCCAGCAGCCTAGGGAATAGCAATCAGCCCCAGCATTTT. Protein product: CASSLGNSNQPQHF.

The J gene is TRBJ2-3, the V gene TRBV5-4; D is unresolved. CDR3 size: 14 residues. Trimming left V 4 bases short and J 6 bases short, with 15 bases between. Germline assignment: CDR1 SGHNT and CDR2 YYREEE (reference sequence). CDR3: CASSRPQVEDTQYF. The CDR3 DNA reads as TGTGCCAGCAGCCGACCGCAGGTGGAGGATACGCAGTATTTT.

This clonotype was counted only a few times. The chain couples TRBV19 to TRBJ1-2; weak D call: TRBD1 (6 bases). Germline V CDR1 and CDR2: LNHDA, SQIVND (reference sequence). Trimming took off 4 bases at V and 5 bases at J, with 14 bases between the two ends. The CDR3 covers 14 residues. The CDR3 nucleotides are TGTGCCAGTAGTACGACCGCGGGGGCGTATGGCTACACCTTC. It codes for CASSTTAGAYGYTF.

In its sample, this clonotype was seen many times. The CDR3 region is CASSFGTGDLETQYF. In nucleotides, the CDR3 is TGTGCCAGCAGTTTTGGGACAGGGGATTTGGAGACCCAGTACTTC. The chain joins TRBV12-3 or TRBV12-4 to TRBJ2-5; 10 bases fit TRBD1. The V segment lost 3 bases and the J segment 5 bases; nucleotides outside the gene matches: 6. The length of the CDR3 is 15 residues.

This clonotype was seen only a few times. This chain connects TRBV28 to TRBJ1-2; D call uncertain. This CDR3 region has 10 residues. CDR1 and CDR2 from the germline V gene are MDHEN and SYDVKM. Trimming pared 6 bases from V and 8 bases from J, leaving 7 bases between. CDR3 DNA: TGTGCCAGCAGGAGAGGAGGCTACACCTTC. The encoded protein is CASRRGGYTF.

The genes are TRBV20-1 and TRBJ2-7; a weak D match, TRBD1 (5 bases). CDR3 length: 13 amino acids. V lost 7 bases and J 3 bases, leaving 16 bases between the germline ends. CDR1 and CDR2 (germline): DFQATT, SNEGSKA (reference sequence). CDR3 protein: CSVGAQGFYEQYV. The CDR3 nucleotides are TGCAGTGTTGGGGCCCAAGGGTTCTACGAGCAGTACGTC.

The gene calls are TRBV13 and TRBJ1-5; 8 nucleotides agree with TRBD1. CDR3 length: 15 amino acids. Germline CDR1 PRHDT, CDR2 FYEKMQ (reference sequence). J lost 4 bases, V lost 3 bases, and 5 bases had no gene match. The DNA for the CDR3 is TGTGCCAGCAGCTTCGGACAGGGTTGGAATCAGCCCCAGCATTTT. Protein product: CASSFGQGWNQPQHF.

The rearrangement uses TRBV11-2 and TRBJ1-5; a weak D match, TRBD1 (6 bases). Trimming pared 1 base from V and 9 bases from J, leaving 10 bases between. CDR3 length: 13 amino acids. Germline values: CDR1 SGHAT, CDR2 FQNNGV. The CDR3 protein is CASSLGGGRPQHF. In DNA, the CDR3 is TGTGCCAGCAGCTTAGGAGGGGGGCGGCCCCAGCATTTT.

This clonotype was recorded many times. The CDR3, as DNA: TGCAGTGCTAGAGGGACGTCCACTGAAGCTTTCTTT. Protein product: CSARGTSTEAFF. V gene TRBV20-1 combines with J gene TRBJ1-1; no clear D. CDR1 is DFQATT, CDR2 SNEGSKA, per germline (reference sequence). The CDR3 spans 12 residues. The V and J ends lost 1 base and 4 bases respectively, with 7 bases between them.

This clonotype was counted only a few times. CDR3 sequence (DNA): TGTGCCACCAGTACTAGCGGGACCTACAATGAGCAGTTCTTC. Protein sequence: CATSTSGTYNEQFF. The chain employs TRBV24-1 and TRBJ2-1; 10 positions match TRBD2. The CDR3 has 14 residues. CDR1 is KGHDR and CDR2 is SFDVKD in the germline V gene. With 6 bases clipped from V and 2 bases from J, the junction kept 0 bases outside the gene matches.